This T cell receptor beta chain emerged from a study of identical twins (dated by TCRdb to the mid-2010s). Some background on the complete study: The study deep-sequenced TCR alpha and beta repertoires from monozygotic twins, unrelated adults of various ages and cord blood to test whether fetal clonotypes persist. Replicate twin experiments were performed at different times using different library preparation protocols to rule out contamination.

This clonotype was detected only a few times. What antigen it recognizes has not been identified. No much larger clone is present one base from it, and per-base qualities are unavailable. The CDR3 runs 17 residues from the cysteine to the phenylalanine. Left in the record is the CDR3 DNA by itself, 51 bases read in frame from the first base. Taken from the germline V gene, the CDR1 and CDR2 loops are SGHAT and FQNNGV. Trimming takes 0 bases from V and 5 bases from J, and the germline ends sit 19 bases apart. Overall results and qualifications from the work: Zero-insertion analyses could be partly confounded by invariant T cells such as MAIT and iNKT, though diverse VJ usage argued against such confounding for most clonotypes. In monozygotic twins, recombination models systematically underestimated out-of-frame TCR alpha sharing, but the models matched the sharing seen between unrelated individuals. Out-of-frame TCR alpha sequences shared between twins showed an excess of low generation-probability sequences compared with coincidental sharing between unrelated individuals. Excess twin sharing in beta out-of-frame sequences was weaker because fewer shared sequences lowered the signal-to-noise ratio. Abundant cord blood beta clonotypes carried fewer insertions; young adult naive repertoires showed a weaker similar trend, while memory repertoires showed none. Because the same donors could not be followed over many years, conclusions were based on cross-sectional statistical analysis.

Every donor in the study was a healthy Caucasian. The twin cohort comprised three pairs of female monozygotic twins, all aged roughly 18 to 30 years. Positive isolation kits from Invitrogen were used to isolate CD4+ and CD8+ T cell populations. Library preparation was by 5' RACE. The sequencer was an Illumina HiSeq 2000. A universal primer binding site was introduced by template switching, and a unique molecular identifier was present in the final cDNA, enabling accurate counting of TCR cDNA molecules. Specific primers in the conserved constant-segment region were used to synthesize first-strand cDNA for the TCR alpha and beta chains. To control for contamination, every cDNA library was double barcoded, receiving both a SMART-Mk sample barcode and Illumina barcodes. TruSeq adapter sequences and Illumina sample barcodes were added in two successive PCR steps. Sequencing of the TCR alpha and beta cDNA libraries was done on the Illumina HiSeq platform using custom primers. The paper's data handling went like this. MiGEC was used to process raw reads and extract unique molecular identifiers, and MiXCR was used to find CDR3 positions. For each individual, recombination models were inferred using an EM algorithm with the repgenHMM and IGoR tools. The tcR package in R was used for shared clonotype analysis, with sharing normalized by the product of cloneset sizes. Out-of-frame nonproductive sequences were analyzed to study raw recombination free of thymic and clonal selection effects. TCRdb reworked the public reads: Q25 trimming with fastp, MiXCR clone assembly, productive beta chains retained. Every CDR3 protein is listed once, alongside the most common genes and DNA of its rows. Here the V and J calls rest on TCRdb's processing, not on the authors' analysis. The sample records under 350,000 distinct CDR3 sequences, roughly 9.7% of which are singletons. The ten largest account for 5.5% to 9% of the sample.

The same specimen was also included in a second study, on yellow fever vaccine responses in identical twins. According to the second study: According to the authors, the vaccine-induced T cell response in identical twins seemed to be partly convergent and partly specific to each individual. In identical twins, the study followed T cell clones that responded to the vaccine with precision.

The TCR originated in a woman between 18 and 30 years old in good health. The sequencing sample was made of CD8+ T cells sorted from blood. Here the chain combines TRBV11-2 and TRBJ2-5, and TRBD1 may be the D gene, going by 6 matching bases. The DNA sequence is as follows: TGTGCCAGCAGCTTAGATCGAGCTGGGACACCGTGGGAGACCCAGTACTTC. It translates to CASSLDRAGTPWETQYF.